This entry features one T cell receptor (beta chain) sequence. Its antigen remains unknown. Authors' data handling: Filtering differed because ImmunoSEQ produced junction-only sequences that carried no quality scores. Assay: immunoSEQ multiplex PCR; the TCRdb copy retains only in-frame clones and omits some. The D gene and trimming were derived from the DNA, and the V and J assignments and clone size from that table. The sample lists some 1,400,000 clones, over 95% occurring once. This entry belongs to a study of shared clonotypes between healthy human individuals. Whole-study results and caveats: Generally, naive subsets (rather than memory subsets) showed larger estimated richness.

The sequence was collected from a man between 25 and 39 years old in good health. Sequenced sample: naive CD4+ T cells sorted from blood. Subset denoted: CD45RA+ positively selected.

The CDR3 protein is CASSYLGTQQETQYF. In DNA, the CDR3 is TGTGCCAGCAGTTACTTAGGAACCCAACAAGAGACCCAGTACTTC. The rearrangement joins TRBV6-5 to TRBJ2-5; no clear D. The CDR3 is 15 residues long. Trimming shortened V by 1 base and J by 2 bases, and 11 bases separated the two germline ends. The germline V gene has CDR1 MNHEY and CDR2 SVGAGI.